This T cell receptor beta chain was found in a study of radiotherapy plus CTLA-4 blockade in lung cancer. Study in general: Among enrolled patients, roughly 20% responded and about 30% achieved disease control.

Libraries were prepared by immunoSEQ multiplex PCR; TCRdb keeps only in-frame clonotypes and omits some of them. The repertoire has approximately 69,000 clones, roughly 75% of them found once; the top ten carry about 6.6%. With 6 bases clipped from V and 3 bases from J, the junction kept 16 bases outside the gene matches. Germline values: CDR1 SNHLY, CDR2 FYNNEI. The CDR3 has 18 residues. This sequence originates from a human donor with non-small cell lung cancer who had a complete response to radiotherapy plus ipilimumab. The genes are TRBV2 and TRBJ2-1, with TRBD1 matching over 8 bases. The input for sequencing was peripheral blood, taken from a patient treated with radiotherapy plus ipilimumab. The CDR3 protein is CASRGAARQGANYNEQFF. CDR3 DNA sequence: TGTGCCAGCAGAGGGGCTGCCAGGCAGGGGGCTAACTACAATGAGCAGTTCTTC. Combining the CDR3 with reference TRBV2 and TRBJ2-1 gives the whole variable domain EPEVTQTPSHQVTQMGQEVILRCVPISNHLYFYWYRQILGQKVEFLVSFYNNEISEKSEIFDDQFSVERPDGSNFTLKIRSTKLEDSAMYFCASRGAARQGANYNEQFFGPGTRLTVL.